This T cell receptor beta chain was documented in a study of blood T cell repertoires in COVID-19. Study as a whole: PBMCs, B-cell-depleted T cells, or T cells provided the cDNA or gDNA that made up the material.

CDR3 size: 13 residues. V was pared by 3 bases and J by 7 bases, with 14 bases between. Per germline, CDR1 SGHRS and CDR2 YFSETQ. Those enrolled, adults aged roughly 18 to 90 years, came from fewer than 25 US areas. Participants had their cohort set by participant-reported clinical history. In this sample, this clone turned up a few times. TCRdb's table, derived via immunoSEQ multiplex PCR, lists solely in-frame clones and lacks some. The profile shows roughly 180,000 clones, over 75% of them singletons. Material for sequencing was PBMCs or T cells enriched from blood (not recorded which). The chain carries TRBV5-1 and TRBJ2-7; possible D gene TRBD1, 6 bases. The sequence was collected from a middle-aged man who had recovered from COVID-19. In DNA, the CDR3 is TGCGCCAGCAGCTGGGACACCCTGAGGGAGCAGTACTTC. Its protein is CASSWDTLREQYF.